These T cell receptor beta chains were read from a single sample in a study of T-cell reconstitution after alpha-beta-depleted transplantation in children. TCRdb itself ran the PCR reads through MiXCR, one entry per CDR3 protein. The sample yields about 600,000 distinct CDR3 sequences, roughly 24% seen once. The sequencing here drew on PBMCs, mostly from graft donor cells, taken 360 days after TCRalphabeta/CD19-depleted stem cell transplant. The receptors shown here come from a boy younger than two who had a stem cell transplant for acute myeloid leukemia, so the T cells may come from the graft donor. Each CDR3 is given with its conserved first and last residue. D genes are given only for firm matches. Expanded clones are given a class, and other clones once, few, many or no size at all.

TRBJ2-3 | few | TRBV11-2 | TRBD2 | TGTGCCAGCAGCTTATATTCAGCGGGGTCCGGCACAGATACGCAGTATTTT | CASSLYSAGSGTDTQYF
TRBJ2-1 | . | TRBV12-3/TRBV12-4 | TRBD2 | TGTGCCAGCAGCCCGCGGGCTAGCGGGGTCAATGAGCAGTTCTTC | CASSPRASGVNEQFF
TRBJ1-5 | few | TRBV6-1 | . | TGTGCCAGCAAAAGACAGTTTTCCGATAATCAGCCCCAGCATTTT | CASKRQFSDNQPQHF
TRBJ2-1 | many | TRBV7-2 | TRBD2 | TGTGCCAGCAGCCGACTAGCGGGGGGTGGGTCCTACAATGAGCAGTTCTTC | CASSRLAGGGSYNEQFF
TRBJ2-5 | . | TRBV29-1 | . | TGCAGCGTTGAGGGGCTAGCAGAGACCCAGTACTTC | CSVEGLAETQYF
TRBJ1-5 | few | TRBV20-1 | TRBD1 | TGCAGTGCCGAGCCGGGACAGAGCAATCAGCCCCAGCATTTT | CSAEPGQSNQPQHF
TRBJ1-1 | . | TRBV6-5 | . | TGTGCCAGCATTCGCCGGGGGACAAACACTGAAGCTTTCTTT | CASIRRGTNTEAFF
TRBJ2-4 | . | TRBV6-5 | . | TGTGCCAGCAGTTACGGTGGTCCAGGGATAAACATTCAGTACTTC | CASSYGGPGINIQYF
TRBJ1-4 | . | TRBV20-1 | . | TGCAGTGCTAGAGCGGATGCAACTAATGAAAAACTGTTTTTT | CSARADATNEKLFF
TRBJ1-2 | many | TRBV29-1 | TRBD1 | TGCAGCGTTGAAGATAGGGACAGGGGAAATGGCTACACCTTC | CSVEDRDRGNGYTF
TRBJ1-6 | few | TRBV12-3/TRBV12-4 | . | TGTGCCAGCAGGCGGGACGGGGATTCACCCCTCCACTTT | CASRRDGDSPLHF
TRBJ2-3 | many | TRBV5-1 | . | TGCGCCAGCAGCTTGAACCCAGGAGGGCCGACAGATACGCAGTATTTT | CASSLNPGGPTDTQYF
TRBJ2-5 | . | TRBV29-1 | TRBD1 | TGCAGCGTTGACTTAATTGGGACAGGACCCCAAGAGACCCAGTACTTC | CSVDLIGTGPQETQYF
TRBJ1-5 | few | TRBV19 | . | TGTGCCAGTAGTTTTGGGACGGTTAGCAATCAGCCCCAGCATTTT | CASSFGTVSNQPQHF
TRBJ2-5 | many | TRBV20-1 | TRBD2 | TGCAGTGCTAGAGACCCAGCGGGGGGCCAAGAGACCCAGTACTTC | CSARDPAGGQETQYF